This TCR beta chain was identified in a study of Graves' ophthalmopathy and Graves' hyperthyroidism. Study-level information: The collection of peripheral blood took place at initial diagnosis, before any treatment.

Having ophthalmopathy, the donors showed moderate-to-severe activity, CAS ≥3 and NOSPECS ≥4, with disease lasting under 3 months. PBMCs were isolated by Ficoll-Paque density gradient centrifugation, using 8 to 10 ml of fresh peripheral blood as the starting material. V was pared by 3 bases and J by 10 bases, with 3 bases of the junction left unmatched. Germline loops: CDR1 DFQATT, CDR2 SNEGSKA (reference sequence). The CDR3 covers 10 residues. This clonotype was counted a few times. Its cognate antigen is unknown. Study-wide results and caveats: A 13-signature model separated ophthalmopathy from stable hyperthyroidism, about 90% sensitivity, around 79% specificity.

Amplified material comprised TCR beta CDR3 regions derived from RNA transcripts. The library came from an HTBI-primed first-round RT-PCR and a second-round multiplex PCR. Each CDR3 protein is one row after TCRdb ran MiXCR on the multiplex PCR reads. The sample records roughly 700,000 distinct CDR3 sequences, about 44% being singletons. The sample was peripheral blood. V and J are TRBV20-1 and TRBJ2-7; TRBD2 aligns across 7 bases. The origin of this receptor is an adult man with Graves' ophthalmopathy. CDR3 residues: CSARGGYQYF. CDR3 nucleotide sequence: TGCAGTGCTAGGGGGGGGTACCAGTACTTC.